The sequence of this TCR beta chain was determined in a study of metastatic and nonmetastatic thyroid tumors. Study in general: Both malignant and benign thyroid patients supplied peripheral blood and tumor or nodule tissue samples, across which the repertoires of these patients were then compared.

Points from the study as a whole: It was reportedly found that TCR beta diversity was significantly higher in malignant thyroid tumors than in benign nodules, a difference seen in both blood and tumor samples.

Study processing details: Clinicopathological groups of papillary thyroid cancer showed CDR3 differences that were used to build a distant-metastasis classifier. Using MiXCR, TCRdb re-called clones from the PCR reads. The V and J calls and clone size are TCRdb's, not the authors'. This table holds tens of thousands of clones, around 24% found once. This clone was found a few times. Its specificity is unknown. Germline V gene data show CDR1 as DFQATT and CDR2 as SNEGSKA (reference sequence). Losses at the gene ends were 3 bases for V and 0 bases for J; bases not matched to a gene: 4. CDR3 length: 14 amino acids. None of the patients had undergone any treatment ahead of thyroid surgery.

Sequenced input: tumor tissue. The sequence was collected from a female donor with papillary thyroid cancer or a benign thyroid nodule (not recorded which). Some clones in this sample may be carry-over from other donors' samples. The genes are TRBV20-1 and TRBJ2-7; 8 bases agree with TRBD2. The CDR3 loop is CSASTGGDSYEQYF. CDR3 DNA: TGCAGTGCTAGTACGGGAGGGGACTCCTACGAGCAGTACTTC.